The rows below give T cell receptor beta chains drawn from one sample of a study of cytomegalovirus exposure and HLA in healthy donors. Produced via immunoSEQ multiplex PCR; TCRdb's table is partial and in-frame only. The table records more than 130,000 clones, roughly 80% of them present only once. Input material: PBMCs. The source is a male donor in good health and CMV-seronegative. Both conserved end residues are part of each CDR3. D genes are given only for firm matches. Clone size, where shown, is once, few, many, or a class for clones that have expanded.

>NA|NA|TRBV6-1|TRBJ1-2
CASSGGEGGLYGYTF
TGTGCCAGCAGTGGGGGGGAGGGGGGCCTCTATGGCTACACCTTC
>NA|NA|TRBV28|TRBJ1-5
CASSLRGDNQPQHF
TGTGCCAGCAGTTTACGGGGAGACAATCAGCCCCAGCATTTT
>NA|NA|TRBV28|TRBJ1-4
CASSEQGRANEKLFF
TGTGCCAGCAGTGAACAGGGACGAGCTAATGAAAAACTGTTTTTT
>NA|TRBD1|TRBV6-1|TRBJ1-1
CASNRDRGIAEAFF
TGTGCCAGTAACCGGGACAGGGGGATCGCTGAAGCTTTCTTT
>NA|TRBD2|TRBV7-9|TRBJ2-1
CASSLTSGGAGEQFF
TGTGCCAGCAGCCTAACTAGCGGGGGGGCTGGTGAGCAGTTCTTC
>NA|TRBD1|TRBV5-4|TRBJ1-2
CASSSGQEGYGYTF
TGTGCCAGCAGCTCTGGACAGGAGGGCTATGGCTACACCTTC
>NA|TRBD2|TRBV27|TRBJ2-1
CASSLTLAGVINEQFF
TGTGCCAGCAGTTTAACCCTAGCGGGGGTAATCAATGAGCAGTTCTTC
>NA|TRBD1|TRBV13|TRBJ2-7
CASSLKRGGRDEQYF
TGTGCCAGCAGCCTGAAGAGAGGGGGCCGCGACGAGCAGTACTTC
>NA|NA|TRBV15|TRBJ2-2
CATSTPSGRRGELFF
TGTGCCACCAGCACTCCCTCGGGAAGGCGGGGGGAGCTGTTTTTT
>once|NA|TRBV7-2|TRBJ1-2
CASSLNSGDYGYTF
TGTGCCAGCAGCTTAAACAGCGGCGACTATGGCTACACCTTC
>NA|TRBD1|TRBV7-2|TRBJ1-1
CASSLVGVDGTGEAFF
TGTGCCAGCAGCTTAGTAGGGGTAGACGGGACAGGGGAAGCTTTCTTT
>NA|TRBD1|TRBV5-1|TRBJ2-3
CASRGQGQTTDTQYF
TGCGCCAGCAGGGGGCAGGGACAGACCACAGATACGCAGTATTTT
>NA|TRBD2|TRBV5-1|TRBJ2-5
CASSLDPAGYGETQYF
TGCGCCAGCAGCTTGGATCCAGCGGGGTATGGTGAGACCCAGTACTTC